This TCR beta chain was sequenced for a study of cytomegalovirus exposure and HLA in healthy donors. General study results and limits: Near-uniform donor sequencing depth was presumed by presence/absence analyses. Researchers reportedly found TCR beta sequences accurately predicted most subjects' HLA-A and HLA-B alleles.

In the PCR, 60 Vbeta and 13 Jbeta primers were used. Produced via immunoSEQ multiplex PCR; TCRdb's table is partial and in-frame only. The sample lists 130,000 to 150,000 clones; approximately 9% were seen once. About this clone itself: As yet, its antigen is unknown.

The CDR3 totals 13 residues. V dropped 7 bases and J dropped 5 bases, with 17 bases sitting between them. The V gene's germline CDR1 is SQVTM and CDR2 ANQGSEA. The sample was PBMCs. The receptor was isolated from a male donor in good health and CMV-seronegative. The chain joins TRBV29-1 to TRBJ2-5, with D hard to call. The CDR3 protein is CSAFTSGRETQYF. The CDR3 bases are TGCAGCGCCTTCACCTCCGGCAGGGAGACCCAGTACTTC.